The 2 T cell receptor beta chains below were found in one sample sequenced in a study of neurological immune-mediated disorders. MiXCR was run by TCRdb on the 5' RACE reads, yielding one entry per CDR3 protein. The sample includes about 38,000 distinct CDR3 sequences, around 10% of them seen just once. Sequenced input: CD4+ T cells from blood. Source of these receptors: a young woman with HTLV-1-associated myelopathy (HAM/TSP).

This clonotype was seen ten or more times. The chain is built from TRBV5-1 and TRBJ2-7; D call uncertain. V lost 2 bases to trimming and J lost 5 bases, with 8 bases between them. The CDR3 is 12 residues long. Looked up from germline, CDR1 is SGHRS and CDR2 is YFSETQ. CDR3 nucleotides: TGCGCCAGCAGCTTTGGTAGGAACGAGCAGTACTTC. Translated: CASSFGRNEQYF.

This clonotype came up many times. The CDR3 DNA is TGCAGTGCAGGGCGAAGCACTTGGCAAGAGACCCAGTACTTC. It is translated as CSAGRSTWQETQYF. J is TRBJ2-5 and V is TRBV20-1; D call uncertain. Trimming shortened V by 6 bases and J by 2 bases, and 16 bases separated the two germline ends. The CDR3 totals 14 residues. Germline CDR1 reads DFQATT; CDR2 reads SNEGSKA (reference sequence).